Listed below are T cell receptor beta chains from one sample, sequenced in a study of blood T cell repertoires in COVID-19. Data came from immunoSEQ multiplex PCR; TCRdb stores just in-frame clones and leaves some out. The profile shows about 88,000 clones, roughly 90% of them singletons. Sequenced material: peripheral blood. The origin of the receptors is a man in his fifties or sixties with acute or convalescent COVID-19. The CDR3 runs from the conserved cysteine through the conserved F or W. Each record gives: V gene, D gene, J gene, clone size, CDR3 protein, CDR3 DNA. A D gene is named only where the DNA matches it firmly. Clone size is given for some rows only: seen once, a few or many times, or a class if the clone is expanded.

TRBV6-2/TRBV6-3	TRBD1	TRBJ1-4	-	CASSSDRGREKLFF	TGTGCCAGCAGCTCGGACAGGGGACGGGAAAAACTGTTTTTT
TRBV9	TRBD2	TRBJ2-1	-	CASSHPKRGLGGNEQFF	TGTGCCAGCAGCCACCCCAAGCGGGGCCTTGGGGGCAATGAGCAGTTCTTC
TRBV5-1	-	TRBJ1-4	-	CASSSAPRTDLREKLFF	TGCGCCAGCAGCTCCGCCCCGAGGACAGACCTTAGAGAAAAACTGTTTTTT
TRBV9	TRBD2	TRBJ2-2	few	CASSVALAGHTGELFF	TGTGCCAGCAGCGTAGCGCTAGCGGGACACACCGGGGAGCTGTTTTTT
TRBV6-5	TRBD1	TRBJ2-5	-	CASSRLGTGRQTQYF	TGTGCCAGCAGTCGACTCGGGACAGGGAGGCAGACCCAGTACTTC
TRBV2	TRBD2	TRBJ2-7	-	CASIIGTSGTGEQYF	TGTGCCAGCATAATAGGGACTAGCGGGACGGGCGAGCAGTACTTC
TRBV19	-	TRBJ1-5	-	CASSVDFRDQPQHF	TGTGCCAGTAGTGTAGATTTTCGTGATCAGCCCCAGCATTTT
TRBV7-3	-	TRBJ2-2	-	CASSLGQNTGELFF	TGTGCCAGCAGCTTAGGACAGAACACCGGGGAGCTGTTTTTT
TRBV19	-	TRBJ1-2	-	CASTKFGLNYGYTF	TGTGCCAGTACTAAGTTCGGTCTTAACTATGGCTACACCTTC
TRBV3-1/TRBV3-2	-	TRBJ1-2	-	CASGGSDPHYGYTF	TGTGCCAGCGGGGGGTCCGATCCTCACTATGGCTACACCTTC
TRBV27	-	TRBJ2-2	-	CASTKNREIAGELFF	TGTGCCAGCACCAAGAACAGGGAAATCGCCGGGGAGCTGTTTTTT
TRBV5-1	-	TRBJ1-1	-	CASSSVGREVEAFF	TGCGCCAGCAGCTCCGTGGGCAGGGAGGTAGAAGCTTTCTTT
TRBV7-9	-	TRBJ2-7	-	CASSLDGFTHEQYF	TGTGCCAGCAGCTTAGATGGCTTTACCCACGAGCAGTACTTC
TRBV3-1/TRBV3-2	TRBD1	TRBJ1-6	-	CASRRQGENSPLHF	TGTGCCAGCAGGCGACAGGGTGAAAATTCACCCCTCCACTTT
TRBV4-1	TRBD1	TRBJ1-6	-	CASSQADRRNSPLHF	TGCGCCAGCAGCCAAGCGGACAGGAGGAATTCACCCCTCCACTTT
TRBV4-3	-	TRBJ2-3	-	CASSREGVRADTQYF	TGCGCCAGCAGCCGGGAGGGGGTCCGGGCAGATACGCAGTATTTT
TRBV19	TRBD1	TRBJ1-1	-	CASSLTGGAGTEAFF	TGTGCCAGTAGTCTCACAGGGGGGGCGGGCACTGAAGCTTTCTTT
TRBV2	TRBD2	TRBJ2-3	-	CATLKREGRDTQYF	TGTGCCACCCTGAAGCGGGAGGGCCGGGATACGCAGTATTTT
TRBV6-5	TRBD1	TRBJ1-1	-	CASSYRQGGEAFF	TGTGCCAGCAGTTACCGACAGGGCGGGGAAGCTTTCTTT
TRBV7-2	-	TRBJ2-7	-	CASSLAQGNYEQYF	TGTGCCAGCAGCTTAGCCCAGGGTAACTACGAGCAGTACTTC
TRBV6-5	TRBD1	TRBJ1-2	few	CASSPQGGALYGYTF	TGTGCCAGCAGCCCCCAGGGGGGTGCCCTCTATGGCTACACCTTC
TRBV18	-	TRBJ2-7	-	CASSRQWGQGGSEQYF	TGTGCCAGCTCCCGTCAATGGGGGCAGGGCGGGAGCGAGCAGTACTTC
TRBV18	-	TRBJ1-5	-	CASSHRDWDNQPQHF	TGTGCCAGCTCGCACAGGGATTGGGACAATCAGCCCCAGCATTTT
TRBV6-5	-	TRBJ1-2	-	CASSYGPGEGYTF	TGTGCCAGCAGTTACGGGCCAGGGGAAGGCTACACCTTC
TRBV7-2	TRBD1	TRBJ1-1	-	CASSPQQGMGTEAFF	TGTGCCAGCAGCCCCCAACAGGGGATGGGCACTGAAGCTTTCTTT
TRBV28	-	TRBJ1-4	-	CASSSGREKLFF	TGTGCCAGCAGTTCAGGAAGGGAAAAACTGTTTTTT
TRBV12-3/TRBV12-4	TRBD1	TRBJ1-1	-	CASSFRGTEAFF	TGTGCCAGCAGTTTCAGGGGGACTGAAGCTTTCTTT
TRBV11-2	TRBD2	TRBJ2-1	-	CASSLQPGGYNEQFF	TGTGCCAGCAGCTTGCAACCGGGAGGATACAATGAGCAGTTCTTC
TRBV12-5	-	TRBJ1-1	-	CTSGRANTEAFF	TGTACTAGTGGTCGAGCGAACACTGAAGCTTTCTTT
TRBV19	-	TRBJ2-4	-	CASSPTGRRGKNIQYF	TGTGCCAGTAGTCCGACAGGGCGGAGGGGCAAAAACATTCAGTACTTC
TRBV4-1	TRBD2	TRBJ2-1	-	CASSQSGLSSGSSYNEQFF	TGCGCCAGCAGCCAGAGTGGCTTGTCCAGCGGGAGCTCCTACAATGAGCAGTTCTTC
TRBV28	TRBD2	TRBJ2-7	-	CATQTGTSGRAYLYEQYF	TGTGCCACTCAGACCGGGACTAGCGGGAGGGCCTATCTATACGAGCAGTACTTC
TRBV25-1	-	TRBJ1-5	-	CASSRGGGRSNQPQHF	TGTGCCAGCAGTAGGGGGGGTGGTCGTAGCAATCAGCCCCAGCATTTT
TRBV6-6	-	TRBJ2-7	once	CASSYGALSYEQYF	TGTGCCAGCAGTTACGGAGCGCTCTCCTACGAGCAGTACTTC
TRBV4-2	-	TRBJ2-7	-	CASSQPGSYEQYF	TGTGCCAGCAGCCAACCGGGGAGTTACGAGCAGTACTTC
TRBV6-4	-	TRBJ1-6	-	CASSGGENSPLHF	TGTGCCAGCAGTGGGGGGGAGAATTCACCCCTCCACTTT
TRBV7-2	-	TRBJ2-6	-	CASSKTGTPSGANVLTF	TGTGCCAGCAGCAAAACCGGGACACCGTCTGGGGCCAACGTCCTGACTTTC
TRBV24-1	TRBD2	TRBJ2-1	-	CATSVGLELDEQFF	TGTGCCACCAGTGTCGGACTAGAGCTCGATGAGCAGTTCTTC
TRBV15	TRBD1	TRBJ2-3	-	CATSSSDRADTQYF	TGTGCCACCAGCAGTTCAGACAGGGCAGATACGCAGTATTTT
TRBV7-2	-	TRBJ2-5	-	CASSGRQDGFRTQYF	TGTGCCAGCAGCGGAAGACAGGACGGCTTCCGGACCCAGTACTTC
TRBV29-1	-	TRBJ1-6	-	CSVKQGNESPLHF	TGCAGCGTTAAACAGGGCAATGAGTCACCCCTCCACTTT
TRBV4-2	-	TRBJ1-6	-	CASSQDRVSPLHF	TGTGCCAGCAGCCAAGATCGAGTATCACCCCTCCACTTT
TRBV2	TRBD2	TRBJ2-1	once	CAGALADHNEQFF	TGTGCCGGCGCGCTAGCGGACCACAATGAGCAGTTCTTC
TRBV7-3	TRBD2	TRBJ2-1	-	CASSLSGSVDEQFF	TGTGCCAGCAGCTTAAGCGGGAGCGTCGATGAGCAGTTCTTC
TRBV29-1	-	TRBJ2-2	-	CSVEDPSGAVGELFF	TGCAGCGTTGAAGATCCGTCAGGGGCGGTCGGGGAGCTGTTTTTT
TRBV19	TRBD2	TRBJ2-7	-	CASSIVGSGKYEQYF	TGTGCCAGTAGTATAGTGGGTAGCGGGAAATACGAGCAGTACTTC
TRBV19	TRBD1	TRBJ2-1	-	CASTPGTGVEQFF	TGTGCCAGTACCCCTGGGACAGGGGTTGAGCAGTTCTTC
TRBV10-3	-	TRBJ1-2	-	CAISESVTANYGYTF	TGTGCCATCAGTGAGTCGGTGACAGCCAACTATGGCTACACCTTC
TRBV7-9	TRBD1	TRBJ1-3	once	CASSPDRGSGNTIYF	TGTGCCAGCAGCCCGGACAGGGGCTCTGGAAACACCATATATTTT
TRBV3-1/TRBV3-2	TRBD1	TRBJ2-1	-	CASSLDRVMSSYNEQFF	TGTGCCAGCAGCCTTGACAGGGTTATGAGCTCCTACAATGAGCAGTTCTTC
TRBV7-9	TRBD2	TRBJ2-7	-	CASSASGRAGEQYF	TGTGCCAGCAGCGCTAGCGGGAGGGCAGGCGAGCAGTACTTC
TRBV24-1	TRBD1	TRBJ1-5	once	CATSDSGTESNQPQHF	TGTGCCACCAGTGATTCCGGGACAGAAAGCAATCAGCCCCAGCATTTT
TRBV25-1	-	TRBJ2-1	-	CVTVYGYNEQFF	TGTGTTACGGTTTACGGCTACAATGAGCAGTTCTTC
TRBV28	TRBD2	TRBJ2-3	-	CASSLGLAGADTQYF	TGTGCCAGCAGTTTAGGCCTAGCGGGAGCAGATACGCAGTATTTT
TRBV29-1	TRBD2	TRBJ2-7	-	CSVEDPGRAYEQYF	TGCAGCGTTGAAGATCCGGGGAGGGCTTACGAGCAGTACTTC
TRBV30	-	TRBJ1-2	-	CAWSVENEDGYTF	TGTGCCTGGAGTGTAGAAAACGAGGATGGCTACACCTTC
TRBV7-9	TRBD2	TRBJ2-3	-	CASSLGLTGGPADTQYF	TGTGCCAGCAGCTTGGGGCTAACGGGAGGGCCTGCAGATACGCAGTATTTT